These 11 T cell receptor beta chains were sequenced from one sample in a study of T cells after posttransplantation cyclophosphamide. Data came from immunoSEQ multiplex PCR; TCRdb stores just in-frame clones and leaves some out. The table has approximately 5,900 clones, approximately 80% seen once. Cyclophosphamide on days +3 and +4 followed busulfan-fludarabine conditioning and a marrow graft. Sample: CD4+ T cells sorted from blood, taken about 350 days after allogeneic stem cell transplant with posttransplant cyclophosphamide. The receptors derive from a male patient aged 45-59 years who received an allogeneic stem cell transplant from a related donor and was CMV-positive. The T cells may come from the graft donor.

This clone was recorded once. The rearrangement joins TRBV18 to TRBJ1-6; D uncertain. The CDR3 is made up of 17 amino acids. CDR1 is KGHSH and CDR2 is LQKENI in the germline V gene. V was cut by 0 bases and J by 6 bases, with 15 bases left in between. The CDR3 sequence: CASSPPASRVGNSPLHF. The CDR3 DNA is TGTGCCAGCTCACCACCGGCGTCGAGGGTGGGTAATTCACCCCTCCACTTT.

The rearrangement links TRBV27 to TRBJ1-2, with 7 nucleotides matching TRBD1. There are 15 residues in the CDR3. Germline V CDR1 and CDR2: MNHEY, SMNVEV (reference sequence). The V segment lost 6 bases and the J segment 1 base; nucleotides outside the gene matches: 8. The CDR3 bases are TGTGCCAGCAGATACCGGTACAGGGGTAACTATGGCTACACCTTC. Its translation: CASRYRYRGNYGYTF.

The chain carries TRBV12-1 and TRBJ2-7; the table's D call TRBD2 went unverified against the DNA. TRBV12-1 is deemed a pseudogene. The CDR3 spans 21 residues. For the CDR3, the DNA is TGTGCCAGCAGCCCCCCGAGGGCCAGCCACCACGAACCAAAAACCCCCCACGAGCAGTACTTC. Translating gives CASSPPRASHHEPKTPHEQYF.

V and J are TRBV5-1 and TRBJ1-1; no clear D. Trimming pared 1 base from V and 4 bases from J, leaving 11 bases between. The CDR3 runs 14 residues. Per the germline V gene, CDR1 is SGHRS and CDR2 is YFSETQ. The CDR3 nucleotides read TGCGCCAGCAGCTTGTCAGATTTTGTCACTGAAGCTTTCTTT. Protein product: CASSLSDFVTEAFF.

This clone was picked up a small number of times. The chain carries TRBV6-6 and TRBJ1-5, with 9 bases fitting TRBD1. V shed 6 bases and J 7 bases; nucleotides not matched to a gene: 4. This CDR3 has 13 amino acids. Germline CDR1 and CDR2: MNHNY and SVGAGI (reference sequence). CDR3 DNA: TGTGCCAGCAGCCAGACAGGGGGACAGCCCCAGCATTTT. Its protein product is CASSQTGGQPQHF.

This chain connects TRBV6-5 to TRBJ2-7, with D perhaps TRBD2 (6 bases). This CDR3 is built from 15 residues. CDR1 and CDR2 (germline): MNHEY, SVGAGI. V lost 5 bases to trimming and J lost 3 bases, with 17 bases between them. The DNA of the CDR3 is TGTGCCAGCAGTACCCCCGGGGCGGGAAACTACGAGCAGTACTTC. Amino acid sequence: CASSTPGAGNYEQYF.

The table lists this clone with a count of one. The chain employs TRBV7-9 and TRBJ2-5; 7 bases align to TRBD2. The CDR3 has 15 residues. The ends lost 1 base at V and 2 bases at J; junction bases unmatched: 4. CDR1 is SEHNR, CDR2 FQNEAQ, per germline (reference sequence). Written as DNA, the CDR3 is TGTGCCAGCAGCTTAGGTCTAGCGGCACAAGAGACCCAGTACTTC. This codes for CASSLGLAAQETQYF.

J is TRBJ1-6 and V is TRBV7-2; the D is unclear. V was clipped by 5 bases and J by 6 bases, with 17 bases between them. Germline V gene data show CDR1 as SGHTA and CDR2 as FQGNSA. The CDR3 contains 16 residues. CDR3 sequence: CASSQSKSRLNSPLHF. The CDR3 bases are TGTGCCAGCAGCCAGAGTAAGAGTCGACTTAATTCACCCCTCCACTTT.

This clone appeared once. V usage is TRBV9 and J usage is TRBJ2-3; D remains ambiguous. The V end was cut by 4 bases, the J end by 0 bases, with 6 bases between. The CDR3 has 13 residues. Per germline, CDR1 SGDLS and CDR2 YYNGEE. The CDR3 region is CASSPTSTDTQYF. The CDR3 bases are TGTGCCAGCAGCCCAACTAGCACAGATACGCAGTATTTT.

This clone was found a few times. As DNA, the CDR3 is TGTGCCAGCAGCTTAGGACGCCAGGTGATGAACACTGAAGCTTTCTTT. Its protein product is CASSLGRQVMNTEAFF. The rearrangement uses TRBV7-8 and TRBJ1-1, with D unclear. With 1 base removed from V and 0 bases from J, the gap between germline ends came to 12 bases. The V gene's germline CDR1 is SGHVS and CDR2 FQNEAQ. The CDR3 has 16 amino acids. The full variable domain, with the rest looked up from reference TRBV7-8 and TRBJ1-1, is GAGVSQSPRYKVAKRGQDVALRCDPISGHVSLFWYQQALGQGPEFLTYFQNEAQLDKSGLPSDRFFAERPEGSVSTLKIQRTQQEDSAVYLCASSLGRQVMNTEAFFGQGTRLTVV.

The chain employs TRBV9 and TRBJ2-2; D is ambiguous. CDR1 and CDR2 (germline): SGDLS, YYNGEE. The CDR3 is 15 residues long. Deletions cut 3 bases from V and 4 bases from J, with 13 bases between. This CDR3 reads CASSGARRRTGELFF. The DNA for the CDR3 is TGTGCCAGCAGCGGAGCACGGCGGCGCACCGGGGAGCTGTTTTTT.